This T cell receptor beta chain comes out of a study of cytomegalovirus exposure and HLA in healthy donors. In the PCR, 60 Vbeta and 13 Jbeta primers were used. The table came from immunoSEQ multiplex PCR; TCRdb's copy has only in-frame clones and leaves some out. Among around 150,000 clones listed, 60% to 85% were seen once. Study conclusions and caveats: The likely origin of a cluster of highly shared sequence variants was a sequencing artifact. Follow-up analysis seemed to connect common viral pathogens with several of the most significant clusters identified. With later analysis, a missense DCLRE1C variant became linked to TCR beta V- and J-gene trimming. Across donors, most TCRs were seen rarely, yet some public ones were widespread.

The CDR3 has 13 residues. The J segment lost 5 bases and the V segment lost 8 bases, leaving 8 bases of the junction unmatched. CDR1 is LNHDA, CDR2 SQIVND, per germline (reference sequence). This clone was observed once. Its antigen is unknown. This receptor was identified in a man in his forties or fifties in good health and CMV-seropositive. V is TRBV19 and J is TRBJ2-5, with 7 bases that match TRBD1. What was sequenced was PBMCs. The CDR3 nucleotides are TGTGCCAGTCAAACAGGGGTCGGGGAGACCCAGTACTTC. This encodes CASQTGVGETQYF.